One and the same sample provided the 16 T cell receptor beta chains below, sequenced in a study of T cell repertoires in cytomegalovirus infection. TCRdb used MiXCR to reprocess the reads, holding one entry per CDR3 protein. The sample records about 770,000 distinct CDR3 sequences, about 28% being singletons. No antigen has been assigned to these receptors. This specimen was cultured CD8+ T cells from PBMCs, taken from culture after CMV antigen stimulation. These receptors were collected from a human donor in good health (CMV status not recorded). Some clones in this sample may be carry-over from other donors' samples.

This clonotype appeared a few times. The rearrangement links TRBV12-3 or TRBV12-4 to TRBJ2-7; TRBD1 is a possible D gene (6 bases). Trimming shortened V by 5 bases and J by 3 bases, and 8 bases separated the two germline ends. There are 12 residues in the CDR3. The CDR3 loop reads CASSTGFYEQYF. The CDR3, as DNA: TGTGCCAGCAGTACAGGGTTCTACGAGCAGTACTTC.

The chain recombines TRBV19 with TRBJ1-4, with D tentatively TRBD1 (6 bases). Trimming left V 5 bases short and J 0 bases short, with 13 bases between. CDR3 size: 16 residues. From germline, CDR1 is LNHDA and CDR2 SQIVND (reference sequence). CDR3 in amino acids: CASSSGGGPTNEKLFF. DNA for the CDR3: TGTGCCAGTAGTTCCGGAGGGGGGCCAACTAATGAAAAACTGTTTTTT.

This chain connects TRBV11-2 to TRBJ2-5; 7 positions match TRBD2. Germline V gene sequence: CDR1 SGHAT, CDR2 FQNNGV. The CDR3 loop spans 15 amino acids. V dropped 1 base and J dropped 4; count of bases not matched to a gene: 6. CDR3 in DNA: TGTGCCAGCAGCTTAGTGGTGGCGGGAGTAGAGACCCAGTACTTC. This translates into CASSLVVAGVETQYF.

There are a few counts of this clonotype. The CDR3 DNA follows: TGTGCTAGTGCCCAAACGTATGGCAAAAACATTCAGTACTTC. Its translation: CASAQTYGKNIQYF. The chain has TRBV12-5 and TRBJ2-4, with D unresolved. Trimming took 7 bases from V and 3 from J, leaving 13 bases between them. This CDR3 is 14 amino acids long. The germline gives CDR1 LGHNT, CDR2 FRNRAP.

This clonotype showed up just once. The chain recombines TRBV12-3 or TRBV12-4 with TRBJ2-3; TRBD2 aligns across 9 bases. The junction had 14 bases not matched to a gene; V was cut back by 6 bases and J by 7 bases. CDR3 size: 16 residues. CDR3 in DNA: TGTGCCAGCAGGGGACCCGTGGTAGCGGGGGCAAATACGCAGTATTTT. As protein: CASRGPVVAGANTQYF.

The V and J genes are TRBV5-6 and TRBJ2-7; the match to TRBD2 covers 10 bases. The CDR3 is made up of 15 amino acids. Germline V gives CDR1 SGHDT, CDR2 YYEEEE. V lost 2 bases, J lost 3 bases, and 5 bases stayed unmatched. The CDR3 protein is CASSFGSGGLYEQYF. As DNA, the CDR3 is TGTGCCAGCAGCTTTGGTAGCGGGGGGCTCTACGAGCAGTACTTC.

The chain joins TRBV5-4 to TRBJ2-2, with TRBD1 identical over 10 bases. Unmatched junction bases numbered 9, after V lost 5 bases and J lost 5 bases. This CDR3 has 16 amino acids. Germline CDR1 reads SGHNT; CDR2 reads YYREEE (reference sequence). This chain's CDR3 is CASRRGGDRGTGELFF. CDR3 sequence (DNA): TGTGCCAGCAGACGGGGAGGGGACAGGGGAACCGGGGAGCTGTTTTTT.

This clonotype occurred a few times. This chain uses TRBV20-1 with TRBJ2-3, with 7 bases aligning to TRBD2. The CDR3 sequence is 15 residues long. V trimming: 3 bases; J trimming: 2 bases; junction bases outside the gene matches: 8. CDR1 is DFQATT and CDR2 is SNEGSKA in the germline V gene (reference sequence). In nucleotides, the CDR3 is TGCAGTGCTAGGCCGGAGCGGGGTATCACAGATACGCAGTATTTT. This translates into CSARPERGITDTQYF.

The chain carries TRBV6-2 or TRBV6-3 and TRBJ2-1; 11 bases map to TRBD2. The ends lost 0 bases at V and 5 bases at J; junction bases unmatched: 9. This CDR3 is 18 amino acids long. The germline V gene encodes CDR1 MNHEY and CDR2 SVGEGT. The CDR3: CASSYSGSGGADDNEQFF. The CDR3 DNA is TGTGCCAGCAGTTACTCGGGTAGCGGGGGGGCTGATGACAATGAGCAGTTCTTC.

This chain links TRBV11-2 with TRBJ2-1, with TRBD2 matching over 7 bases. V dropped 4 bases and J dropped 4; count of bases not matched to a gene: 7. Germline V gene sequence: CDR1 SGHAT, CDR2 FQNNGV. The CDR3 extends over 15 amino acids. The CDR3 reads CASSSSGVAYNEQFF. The DNA for the CDR3 is TGTGCCAGCAGCTCTAGCGGAGTCGCGTACAATGAGCAGTTCTTC.

V is TRBV12-3 or TRBV12-4 and J is TRBJ2-3; 9 bases are shared with TRBD2. The CDR3 is 15 amino acids. The junction had 5 bases not matched to a gene; V was cut back by 6 bases and J by 1 base. CDR3 region: CASRPSGVRTDTQYF. The CDR3 nucleotides read TGTGCCAGCAGACCTAGCGGGGTGCGCACAGATACGCAGTATTTT.

There are a few counts of this clonotype. The chain recombines TRBV19 with TRBJ2-7, with 8 bases identical to TRBD1. The germline CDR1 and CDR2 sequences are LNHDA and SQIVND (reference sequence). This CDR3 region has 13 residues. J was trimmed by 3 bases and V by 8 bases; bases with no gene match: 6. Written as DNA, the CDR3 is TGTGCCAGTGGACAGGGTGGGAGCTACGAGCAGTACTTC. This gives the protein CASGQGGSYEQYF. The whole variable domain, remainder taken from reference TRBV19 and TRBJ2-7, is DGGITQSPKYLFRKEGQNVTLSCEQNLNHDAMYWYRQDPGQGLRLIYYSQIVNDFQKGDIAEGYSVSREKKESFPLTVTSAQKNPTAFYLCASGQGGSYEQYFGPGTRLTVT.

The rearrangement uses TRBV12-3 or TRBV12-4 and TRBJ1-1; weak D call: TRBD1 (6 bases). Trimming left V 3 bases short and J 3 bases short, with 23 bases between. The CDR3 runs to 18 residues. The CDR3 spells CASSFRVRGSSVDTEAFF. The CDR3 DNA is TGTGCCAGCAGTTTTCGTGTCAGGGGAAGCTCTGTGGACACTGAAGCTTTCTTT.

The V gene is TRBV11-1, the J gene TRBJ2-5; 11 bases match TRBD1. The CDR3 loop spans 16 amino acids. V lost 4 bases and J lost 0; bases outside the gene matches: 4. Germline CDR1 and CDR2: SGHAT and FQDESV (reference sequence). Written as DNA, the CDR3 is TGTGCCAGCAGCTCGGGGACAGGGGGGTACCAAGAGACCCAGTACTTC. Translation gives CASSSGTGGYQETQYF.

In this sample, this clonotype turned up many times. This chain links TRBV7-8 with TRBJ1-2, with D possibly matching TRBD1 (6 bases). CDR1 is SGHVS and CDR2 is FQNEAQ in the germline V gene. The CDR3 is 15 residues long. V was shortened by 1 base and J by 6 bases, with 15 bases between the two germline ends. The CDR3 reads CASSLVILDRNGYTF. DNA of the CDR3: TGTGCCAGCAGCTTAGTCATCCTGGACAGAAATGGCTACACCTTC.

This sequence joins TRBV11-3 and TRBJ2-2; D uncertain. V was cut by 4 bases and J by 10 bases, with 10 bases left in between. In germline, CDR1 is SGHNT, CDR2 YENEEA. The CDR3 covers 12 residues. The CDR3 loop reads CASSSTPVELFF. Here the CDR3 DNA reads TGTGCCAGCAGCTCGACCCCGGTGGAGCTGTTTTTT.